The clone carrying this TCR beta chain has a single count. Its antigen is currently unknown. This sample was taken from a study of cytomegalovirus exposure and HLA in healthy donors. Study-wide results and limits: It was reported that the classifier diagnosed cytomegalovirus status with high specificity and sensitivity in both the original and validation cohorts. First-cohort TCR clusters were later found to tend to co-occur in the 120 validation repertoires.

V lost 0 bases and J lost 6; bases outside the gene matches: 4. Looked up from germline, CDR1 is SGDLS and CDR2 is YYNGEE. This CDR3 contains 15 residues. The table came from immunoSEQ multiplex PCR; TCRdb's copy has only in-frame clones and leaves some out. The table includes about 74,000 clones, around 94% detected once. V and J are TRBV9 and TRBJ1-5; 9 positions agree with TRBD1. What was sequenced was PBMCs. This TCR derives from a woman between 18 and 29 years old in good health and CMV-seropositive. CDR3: CASSVGDRAGQPQHF. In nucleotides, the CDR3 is TGTGCCAGCAGCGTAGGGGACAGGGCAGGTCAGCCCCAGCATTTT.